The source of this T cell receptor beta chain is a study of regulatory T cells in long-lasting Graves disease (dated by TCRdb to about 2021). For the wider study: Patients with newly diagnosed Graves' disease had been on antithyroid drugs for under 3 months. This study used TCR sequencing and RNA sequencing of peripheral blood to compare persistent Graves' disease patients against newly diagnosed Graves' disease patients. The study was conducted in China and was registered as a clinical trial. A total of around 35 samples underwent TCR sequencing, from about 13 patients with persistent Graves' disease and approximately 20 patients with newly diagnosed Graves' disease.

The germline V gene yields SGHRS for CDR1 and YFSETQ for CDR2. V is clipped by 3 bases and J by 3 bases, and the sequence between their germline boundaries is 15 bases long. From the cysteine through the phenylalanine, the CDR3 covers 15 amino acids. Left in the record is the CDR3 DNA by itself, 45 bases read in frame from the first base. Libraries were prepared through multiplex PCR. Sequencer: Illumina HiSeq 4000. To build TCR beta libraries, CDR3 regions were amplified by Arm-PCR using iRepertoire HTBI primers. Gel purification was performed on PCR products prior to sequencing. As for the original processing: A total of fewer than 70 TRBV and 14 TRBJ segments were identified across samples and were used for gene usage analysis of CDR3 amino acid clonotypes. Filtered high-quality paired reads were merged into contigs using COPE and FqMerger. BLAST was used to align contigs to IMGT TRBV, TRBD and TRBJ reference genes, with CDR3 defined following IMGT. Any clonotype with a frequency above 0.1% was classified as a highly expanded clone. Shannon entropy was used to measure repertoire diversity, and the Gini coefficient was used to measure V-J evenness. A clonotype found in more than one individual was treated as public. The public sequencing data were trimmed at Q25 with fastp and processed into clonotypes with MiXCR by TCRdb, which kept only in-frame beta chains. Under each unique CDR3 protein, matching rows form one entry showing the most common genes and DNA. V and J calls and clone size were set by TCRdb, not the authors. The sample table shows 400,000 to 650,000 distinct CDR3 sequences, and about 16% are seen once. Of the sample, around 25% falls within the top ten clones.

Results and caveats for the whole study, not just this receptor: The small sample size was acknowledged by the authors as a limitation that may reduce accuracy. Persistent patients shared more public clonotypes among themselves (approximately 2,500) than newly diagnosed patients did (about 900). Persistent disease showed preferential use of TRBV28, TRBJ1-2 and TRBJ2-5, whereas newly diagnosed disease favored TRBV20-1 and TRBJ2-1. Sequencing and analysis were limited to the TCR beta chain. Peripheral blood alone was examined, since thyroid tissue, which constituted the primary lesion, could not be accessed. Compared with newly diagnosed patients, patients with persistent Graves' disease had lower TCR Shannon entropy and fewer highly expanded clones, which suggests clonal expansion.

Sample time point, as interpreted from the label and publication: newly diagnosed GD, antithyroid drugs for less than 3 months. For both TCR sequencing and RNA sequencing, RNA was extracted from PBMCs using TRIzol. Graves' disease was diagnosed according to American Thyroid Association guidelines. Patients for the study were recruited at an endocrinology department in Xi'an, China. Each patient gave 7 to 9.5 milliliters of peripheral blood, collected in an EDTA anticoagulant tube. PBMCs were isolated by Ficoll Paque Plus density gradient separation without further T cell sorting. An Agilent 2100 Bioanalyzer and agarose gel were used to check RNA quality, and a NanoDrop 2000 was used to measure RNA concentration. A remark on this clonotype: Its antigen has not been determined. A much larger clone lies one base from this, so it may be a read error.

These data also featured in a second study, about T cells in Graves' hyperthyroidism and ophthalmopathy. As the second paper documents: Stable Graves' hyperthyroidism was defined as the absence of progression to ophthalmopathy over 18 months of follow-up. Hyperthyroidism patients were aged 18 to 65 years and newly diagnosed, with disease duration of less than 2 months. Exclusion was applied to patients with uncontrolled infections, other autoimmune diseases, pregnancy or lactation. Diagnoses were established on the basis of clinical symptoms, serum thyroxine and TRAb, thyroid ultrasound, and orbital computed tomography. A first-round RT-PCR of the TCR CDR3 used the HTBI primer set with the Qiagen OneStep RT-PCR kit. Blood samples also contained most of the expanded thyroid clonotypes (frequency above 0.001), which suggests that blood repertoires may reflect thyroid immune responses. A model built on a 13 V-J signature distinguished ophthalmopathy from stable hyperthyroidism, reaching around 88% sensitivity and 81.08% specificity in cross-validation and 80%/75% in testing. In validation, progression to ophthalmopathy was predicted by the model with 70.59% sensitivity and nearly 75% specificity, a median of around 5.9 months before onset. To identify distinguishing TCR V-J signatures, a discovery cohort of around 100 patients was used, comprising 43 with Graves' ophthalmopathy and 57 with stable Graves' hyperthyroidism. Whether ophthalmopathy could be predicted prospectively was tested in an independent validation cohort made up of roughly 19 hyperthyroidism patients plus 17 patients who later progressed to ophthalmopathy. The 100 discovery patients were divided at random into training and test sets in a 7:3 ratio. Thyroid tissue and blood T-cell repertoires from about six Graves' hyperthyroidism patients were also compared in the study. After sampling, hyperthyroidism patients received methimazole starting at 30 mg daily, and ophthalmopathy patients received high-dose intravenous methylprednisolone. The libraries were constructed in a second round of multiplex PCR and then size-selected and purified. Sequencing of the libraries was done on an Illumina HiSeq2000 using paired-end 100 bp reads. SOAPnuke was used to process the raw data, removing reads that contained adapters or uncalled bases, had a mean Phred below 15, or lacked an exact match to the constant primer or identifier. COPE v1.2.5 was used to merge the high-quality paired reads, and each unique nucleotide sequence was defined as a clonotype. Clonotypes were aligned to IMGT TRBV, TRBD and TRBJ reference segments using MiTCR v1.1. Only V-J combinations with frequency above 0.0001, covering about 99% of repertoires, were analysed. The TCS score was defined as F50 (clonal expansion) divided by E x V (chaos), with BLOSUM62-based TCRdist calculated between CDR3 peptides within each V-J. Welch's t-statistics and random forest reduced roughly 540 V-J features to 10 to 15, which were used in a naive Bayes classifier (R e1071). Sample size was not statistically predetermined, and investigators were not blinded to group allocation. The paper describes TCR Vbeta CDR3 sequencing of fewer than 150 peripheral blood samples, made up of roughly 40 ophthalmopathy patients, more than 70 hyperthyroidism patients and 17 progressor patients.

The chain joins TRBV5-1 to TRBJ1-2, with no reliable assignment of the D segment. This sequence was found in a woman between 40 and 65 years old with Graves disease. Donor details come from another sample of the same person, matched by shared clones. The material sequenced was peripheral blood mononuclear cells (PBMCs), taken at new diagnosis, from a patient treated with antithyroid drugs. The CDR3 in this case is CASSWSGSPHYGYTF. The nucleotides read TGCGCCAGCAGCTGGTCAGGTAGTCCTCACTATGGCTACACCTTC.